These T cell receptor beta chains were read from a single sample in a study of early T cells in non-severe SARS-CoV-2 infection. TCRdb ran MiXCR on the 5' RACE reads and lists one entry per CDR3 protein. The data show 50,000 to 60,000 distinct CDR3 sequences, 6% to 7% seen once. Sequences were obtained from whole blood. The receptors were sampled from an adult who was a healthcare worker with PCR-confirmed SARS-CoV-2 infection or an uninfected control (not recorded which). The CDR3 runs from the conserved cysteine through the conserved F or W. The D gene is left open where the match is weak. Clone size is not always given. Where it is, it says once, few, many or a class for expanded clones.

v_gene: TRBV7-8
j_gene: TRBJ2-2
abundance: NA
d_gene: TRBD2
CDR3aa: CASSLVGTSGNRGGELFF
CDR3nt: TGTGCCAGCAGCTTAGTCGGGACTAGCGGCAACCGCGGCGGGGAGCTGTTTTTT

v_gene: TRBV20-1
j_gene: TRBJ2-7
abundance: few
d_gene: NA
CDR3aa: CSARDRRQAYEQYF
CDR3nt: TGCAGTGCTAGAGATCGAAGACAAGCCTACGAGCAGTACTTC

v_gene: TRBV11-1
j_gene: TRBJ2-1
abundance: many
d_gene: TRBD2
CDR3aa: CASSLALSGGLYEQFF
CDR3nt: TGTGCCAGCAGCTTAGCGCTGAGCGGGGGGCTCTATGAGCAGTTCTTC

v_gene: TRBV12-3/TRBV12-4
j_gene: TRBJ1-5
abundance: many
d_gene: TRBD1
CDR3aa: CASSTRQGVDNQPQHF
CDR3nt: TGTGCCAGCAGTACAAGACAGGGGGTTGACAATCAGCCCCAGCATTTT

v_gene: TRBV20-1
j_gene: TRBJ2-5
abundance: many
d_gene: TRBD1
CDR3aa: CSASLRQGLETQYF
CDR3nt: TGCAGTGCTTCTTTGAGACAGGGGCTGGAGACCCAGTACTTC

v_gene: TRBV7-6
j_gene: TRBJ2-1
abundance: NA
d_gene: TRBD1
CDR3aa: CASSSGQGPYNEQFF
CDR3nt: TGTGCCAGCAGCTCCGGACAGGGACCCTACAATGAGCAGTTCTTC

v_gene: TRBV11-2
j_gene: TRBJ2-5
abundance: NA
d_gene: TRBD1
CDR3aa: CASSLVGSTGGIQETQYF
CDR3nt: TGTGCCAGCAGCTTAGTCGGATCCACAGGGGGGATACAAGAGACCCAGTACTTC

v_gene: TRBV5-1
j_gene: TRBJ1-2
abundance: many
d_gene: NA
CDR3aa: CASSLEQDYGYTF
CDR3nt: TGCGCCAGCAGCTTGGAACAAGATTATGGCTACACCTTC

v_gene: TRBV19
j_gene: TRBJ1-5
abundance: many
d_gene: NA
CDR3aa: CASSRDSNQPQHF
CDR3nt: TGTGCCAGTAGTAGGGATAGCAATCAGCCCCAGCATTTT

v_gene: TRBV12-3/TRBV12-4
j_gene: TRBJ2-7
abundance: few
d_gene: NA
CDR3aa: CASSLDNYEQYF
CDR3nt: TGTGCCAGCAGCCTGGACAACTACGAGCAGTACTTC

v_gene: TRBV7-2
j_gene: TRBJ2-5
abundance: NA
d_gene: NA
CDR3aa: CASSLAAAQETQYF
CDR3nt: TGTGCCAGCAGCTTAGCAGCGGCCCAAGAGACCCAGTACTTC

v_gene: TRBV7-9
j_gene: TRBJ2-1
abundance: few
d_gene: TRBD2
CDR3aa: CASSPTGGRQFF
CDR3nt: TGTGCCAGCAGCCCAACGGGGGGTCGGCAGTTCTTC

v_gene: TRBV27
j_gene: TRBJ1-2
abundance: many
d_gene: NA
CDR3aa: CASSLGGDYGYTF
CDR3nt: TGTGCCAGCAGTTTAGGGGGTGACTATGGCTACACCTTC

v_gene: TRBV7-8
j_gene: TRBJ1-5
abundance: many
d_gene: NA
CDR3aa: CASSVTPWGHQPQHF
CDR3nt: TGTGCCAGCAGCGTGACACCTTGGGGCCATCAGCCCCAGCATTTT

v_gene: TRBV29-1
j_gene: TRBJ2-1
abundance: many
d_gene: NA
CDR3aa: CSVEVWASYNEQFF
CDR3nt: TGCAGCGTTGAAGTCTGGGCGTCCTACAATGAGCAGTTCTTC

v_gene: TRBV12-3/TRBV12-4
j_gene: TRBJ1-1
abundance: many
d_gene: NA
CDR3aa: CASSFGQVNTEAFF
CDR3nt: TGTGCCAGCAGTTTTGGTCAGGTTAACACTGAAGCTTTCTTT

v_gene: TRBV7-2
j_gene: TRBJ1-6
abundance: NA
d_gene: NA
CDR3aa: CASVDYNSPLHF
CDR3nt: TGTGCCAGCGTTGACTATAATTCACCCCTCCACTTT

v_gene: TRBV29-1
j_gene: TRBJ1-3
abundance: many
d_gene: NA
CDR3aa: CSVRGVEAGNTIYF
CDR3nt: TGCAGCGTTCGGGGGGTTGAAGCTGGAAACACCATATATTTT

v_gene: TRBV6-5
j_gene: TRBJ2-7
abundance: few
d_gene: NA
CDR3aa: CASSYGGGPHEQYF
CDR3nt: TGTGCCAGCAGTTACGGCGGGGGCCCCCACGAGCAGTACTTC

v_gene: TRBV6-5
j_gene: TRBJ2-5
abundance: many
d_gene: NA
CDR3aa: CASRGQTQYF
CDR3nt: TGTGCCAGCAGAGGACAGACCCAGTACTTC

v_gene: TRBV29-1
j_gene: TRBJ1-1
abundance: many
d_gene: NA
CDR3aa: CSVESGRTNTEAFF
CDR3nt: TGCAGCGTTGAGTCAGGACGGACGAACACTGAAGCTTTCTTT

v_gene: TRBV14
j_gene: TRBJ1-6
abundance: NA
d_gene: NA
CDR3aa: CASSQDGRGNSPLHF
CDR3nt: TGTGCCAGCAGCCAAGATGGACGGGGAAATTCACCCCTCCACTTT

v_gene: TRBV7-9
j_gene: TRBJ1-1
abundance: few
d_gene: NA
CDR3aa: CASRTGLNTEAFF
CDR3nt: TGTGCCTCAAGAACGGGGCTGAACACTGAAGCTTTCTTT

v_gene: TRBV6-1
j_gene: TRBJ2-7
abundance: NA
d_gene: NA
CDR3aa: CASSELAEYEQYF
CDR3nt: TGTGCCAGCAGTGAACTGGCGGAATACGAGCAGTACTTC

v_gene: TRBV28
j_gene: TRBJ1-6
abundance: few
d_gene: NA
CDR3aa: CASSPLNSPLHF
CDR3nt: TGTGCCAGCAGTCCCCTGAATTCACCCCTCCACTTT